These T cell receptor beta chains were read from a single sample in a study of pediatric ulcerative colitis. Produced via immunoSEQ multiplex PCR; TCRdb's table is partial and in-frame only. Among about 60,000 clones listed, more than 75% were seen once. The sequenced sample was blood. Receptors were obtained from a boy aged 10-17 years who was a control in a study of pediatric ulcerative colitis. Both conserved end residues are part of each CDR3. D genes are given only for firm matches. Size tells how often a clone was seen (once, few, many) or the class of an expanded clone, and some rows leave it out.

D gene: TRBD2; V gene: TRBV11-2; clone size: NA; CDR3 length: 16; J gene: TRBJ2-3; CDR3 DNA: TGTGCCAGCAGCCGACGAAAAGCGGGAGGTTCGGATACGCAGTATTTT; CDR3 protein: CASSRRKAGGSDTQYF
D gene: TRBD2; V gene: TRBV30; clone size: NA; CDR3 length: 15; J gene: TRBJ2-2; CDR3 DNA: TGTGCCTGGAGTCCGGGACTAGCGAACACCGGGGAGCTGTTTTTT; CDR3 protein: CAWSPGLANTGELFF
D gene: NA; V gene: TRBV18; clone size: once; CDR3 length: 15; J gene: TRBJ2-7; CDR3 DNA: TGTGCCAGCTCACCAATATCAGGTATCGAGGGTGAGCAGTACTTC; CDR3 protein: CASSPISGIEGEQYF
D gene: NA; V gene: TRBV9; clone size: NA; CDR3 length: 14; J gene: TRBJ2-7; CDR3 DNA: TGTGCCAGCAGCCCTAGGACCGCTGCCGGGGAGCAGTACTTC; CDR3 protein: CASSPRTAAGEQYF
D gene: NA; V gene: TRBV4-2; clone size: few; CDR3 length: 16; J gene: TRBJ1-5; CDR3 DNA: TGTGCCAGCAGCCAAGATTGGTCGGGGAGCAATCAGCCCCAGCATTTT; CDR3 protein: CASSQDWSGSNQPQHF
D gene: NA; V gene: TRBV28; clone size: NA; CDR3 length: 13; J gene: TRBJ1-2; CDR3 DNA: TGTGCCAGCAGTTTTACAGCTAACTATGGCTACACCTTC; CDR3 protein: CASSFTANYGYTF
D gene: TRBD2; V gene: TRBV7-2; clone size: NA; CDR3 length: 16; J gene: TRBJ2-3; CDR3 DNA: TGTGCCAGCAGCCTGCGACTAGCGGCGAGCACAGATACGCAGTATTTT; CDR3 protein: CASSLRLAASTDTQYF
D gene: TRBD1; V gene: TRBV28; clone size: once; CDR3 length: 13; J gene: TRBJ1-5; CDR3 DNA: TGTGCCAGCAGTGGACAGGATGGTCAGCCCCAGCATTTT; CDR3 protein: CASSGQDGQPQHF
D gene: TRBD2; V gene: TRBV7-3; clone size: NA; CDR3 length: 18; J gene: TRBJ2-2; CDR3 DNA: TGTGCCAGCAGCTTAAACCCCACAGCGGGGGGGCTTGGCGGGGAGCTGTTTTTT; CDR3 protein: CASSLNPTAGGLGGELFF
D gene: NA; V gene: TRBV4-3; clone size: NA; CDR3 length: 16; J gene: TRBJ2-3; CDR3 DNA: TGCGCCAGCAGCCGGACGACAGGTAGAAGCACAGATACGCAGTATTTT; CDR3 protein: CASSRTTGRSTDTQYF
D gene: NA; V gene: TRBV18; clone size: NA; CDR3 length: 13; J gene: TRBJ1-2; CDR3 DNA: TGTGCCAGCTCACCAGAGAATAACTATGGCTACACCTTC; CDR3 protein: CASSPENNYGYTF
D gene: NA; V gene: TRBV2; clone size: NA; CDR3 length: 13; J gene: TRBJ2-1; CDR3 DNA: TGTGCCAGCCGGGCAGGACCCTACAATGAGCAGTTCTTC; CDR3 protein: CASRAGPYNEQFF
D gene: NA; V gene: TRBV7-2; clone size: once; CDR3 length: 13; J gene: TRBJ2-7; CDR3 DNA: TGTGCCAGCAGCTTAAGCGAGGCCTACGAGCAGTACTTC; CDR3 protein: CASSLSEAYEQYF
D gene: NA; V gene: TRBV6-4; clone size: NA; CDR3 length: 14; J gene: TRBJ2-3; CDR3 DNA: TGTGCCAGCAGTGAACGAGGGAGCACAGATACGCAGTATTTT; CDR3 protein: CASSERGSTDTQYF
D gene: NA; V gene: TRBV2; clone size: NA; CDR3 length: 14; J gene: TRBJ2-7; CDR3 DNA: TGTGCCAGCAGTGAAGCGCTTCTCCGATCCGAGCAGTACTTC; CDR3 protein: CASSEALLRSEQYF
D gene: NA; V gene: TRBV4-1; clone size: NA; CDR3 length: 15; J gene: TRBJ2-5; CDR3 DNA: TGCGCCAGCAGCCAAGAGAGACTTTTGGGGGAGACCCAGTACTTC; CDR3 protein: CASSQERLLGETQYF
D gene: TRBD1; V gene: TRBV27; clone size: NA; CDR3 length: 14; J gene: TRBJ2-7; CDR3 DNA: TGTGCCAGCAGTCCCGTACAGGGGGCCAACGAGCAGTACTTC; CDR3 protein: CASSPVQGANEQYF
D gene: NA; V gene: TRBV7-3; clone size: NA; CDR3 length: 13; J gene: TRBJ2-5; CDR3 DNA: TGTGCCAGCAGCTCCGGGCACCGGGAGACCCAGTACTTC; CDR3 protein: CASSSGHRETQYF
D gene: NA; V gene: TRBV28; clone size: NA; CDR3 length: 15; J gene: TRBJ1-4; CDR3 DNA: TGTGCCAGCGGGGTCATATCAAGGAGAAGTGAAAAACTGTTTTTT; CDR3 protein: CASGVISRRSEKLFF
D gene: NA; V gene: TRBV5-4; clone size: NA; CDR3 length: 15; J gene: TRBJ2-3; CDR3 DNA: TGTGCCAGCAGCCACCCGGCGGGGATGGGAAATACGCAGTATTTT; CDR3 protein: CASSHPAGMGNTQYF
D gene: TRBD2; V gene: TRBV6-4; clone size: NA; CDR3 length: 15; J gene: TRBJ2-1; CDR3 DNA: TGTGCCAGCAGTGACGGAGCGGGAGTAATCGGTGAGCAGTTCTTC; CDR3 protein: CASSDGAGVIGEQFF
D gene: TRBD2; V gene: TRBV4-2; clone size: NA; CDR3 length: 16; J gene: TRBJ2-7; CDR3 DNA: TGTGCCAGCAGCCAAGTTCCAGCGGGAGGGCCCTACGAGCAGTACTTC; CDR3 protein: CASSQVPAGGPYEQYF
D gene: NA; V gene: TRBV11-2; clone size: NA; CDR3 length: 16; J gene: TRBJ1-1; CDR3 DNA: TGTGCCAGCAGCTTAGGGGTATCAGGAATGAACACTGAAGCTTTCTTT; CDR3 protein: CASSLGVSGMNTEAFF
D gene: TRBD1; V gene: TRBV6-1; clone size: NA; CDR3 length: 15; J gene: TRBJ1-5; CDR3 DNA: TGTGCCAGCAGTGAGGGACCGGACAGGGGACAGCCCCAGCATTTT; CDR3 protein: CASSEGPDRGQPQHF
D gene: NA; V gene: TRBV9; clone size: NA; CDR3 length: 12; J gene: TRBJ2-3; CDR3 DNA: TGTGCCAGCCGTGGGTGGCAGGATACGCAGTATTTT; CDR3 protein: CASRGWQDTQYF
D gene: NA; V gene: TRBV15; clone size: NA; CDR3 length: 16; J gene: TRBJ2-1; CDR3 DNA: TGTGCCACCAGCAGAAATTCAGCCCAGAGTGGGGATGAGCAGTTCTTC; CDR3 protein: CATSRNSAQSGDEQFF
D gene: NA; V gene: TRBV5-1; clone size: once; CDR3 length: 15; J gene: TRBJ1-5; CDR3 DNA: TGCGCCAGCAGCTTGGCAGGTCAGGACAATCAGCCCCAGCATTTT; CDR3 protein: CASSLAGQDNQPQHF
D gene: NA; V gene: TRBV10-2; clone size: NA; CDR3 length: 11; J gene: TRBJ1-2; CDR3 DNA: TGCGCCAGCAGCGACAGCTATGGCTACACCTTC; CDR3 protein: CASSDSYGYTF
D gene: TRBD2; V gene: TRBV28; clone size: NA; CDR3 length: 13; J gene: TRBJ2-4; CDR3 DNA: TGTGCCAGCACCCTAACGGGGGGAAACATTCAGTACTTC; CDR3 protein: CASTLTGGNIQYF
D gene: NA; V gene: TRBV25-1; clone size: NA; CDR3 length: 17; J gene: TRBJ2-3; CDR3 DNA: TGTGCCAGCAGTCCCAGTCGTCGGGGGCCCGTCACAGATACGCAGTATTTT; CDR3 protein: CASSPSRRGPVTDTQYF
D gene: TRBD1; V gene: TRBV6-6; clone size: NA; CDR3 length: 16; J gene: TRBJ2-7; CDR3 DNA: TGTGCCAGCAGTCATCTCTTGTGGACAGGGGACTACGAGCAGTACTTC; CDR3 protein: CASSHLLWTGDYEQYF
D gene: TRBD1; V gene: TRBV5-1; clone size: NA; CDR3 length: 14; J gene: TRBJ2-1; CDR3 DNA: TGCGCCAGCAGCCCAGGACAGGGAAAAGATGAGCAGTTCTTC; CDR3 protein: CASSPGQGKDEQFF
D gene: NA; V gene: TRBV2; clone size: few; CDR3 length: 13; J gene: TRBJ1-1; CDR3 DNA: TGTGCCACCAAGAGGTTAGAGAACACTGAAGCTTTCTTT; CDR3 protein: CATKRLENTEAFF
D gene: NA; V gene: TRBV11-2; clone size: NA; CDR3 length: 14; J gene: TRBJ2-7; CDR3 DNA: TGTGCCAGCAGCTTAACAGGGCCTCAATACGAGCAGTACTTC; CDR3 protein: CASSLTGPQYEQYF
D gene: TRBD2; V gene: TRBV28; clone size: NA; CDR3 length: 14; J gene: TRBJ2-3; CDR3 DNA: TGTGCCAGCAGTTCGACTAGCGTTACAGATACGCAGTATTTT; CDR3 protein: CASSSTSVTDTQYF
D gene: TRBD1; V gene: TRBV4-1; clone size: NA; CDR3 length: 16; J gene: TRBJ2-1; CDR3 DNA: TGCGCCAGCAGCCAAGATCCGGGACAGCCTTACAATGAGCAGTTCTTC; CDR3 protein: CASSQDPGQPYNEQFF
D gene: NA; V gene: TRBV7-9; clone size: NA; CDR3 length: 13; J gene: TRBJ2-7; CDR3 DNA: TGTGCCAGCAGCCCAAGAGGGGACTACGAGCAGTACTTC; CDR3 protein: CASSPRGDYEQYF
D gene: TRBD1; V gene: TRBV9; clone size: NA; CDR3 length: 13; J gene: TRBJ2-5; CDR3 DNA: TGTGCCAGCAGCGGGACAGGGACGGAGACCCAGTACTTC; CDR3 protein: CASSGTGTETQYF
D gene: NA; V gene: TRBV19; clone size: NA; CDR3 length: 15; J gene: TRBJ2-7; CDR3 DNA: TGTGCCAGTAGCCCCGCCTGGGGCAGTATCTACGAGCAGTACTTC; CDR3 protein: CASSPAWGSIYEQYF
D gene: TRBD1; V gene: TRBV7-9; clone size: few; CDR3 length: 17; J gene: TRBJ2-2; CDR3 DNA: TGTGCCAGCAGCTTAGATTTTCGCAGGGGGCGTAACGGGGAGCTGTTTTTT; CDR3 protein: CASSLDFRRGRNGELFF
D gene: NA; V gene: TRBV7-3; clone size: NA; CDR3 length: 14; J gene: TRBJ2-1; CDR3 DNA: TGTGCCAGCAGCGCCGGGAAAACCTACAATGAGCAGTTCTTC; CDR3 protein: CASSAGKTYNEQFF
D gene: TRBD2; V gene: TRBV6-7; clone size: NA; CDR3 length: 14; J gene: TRBJ2-5; CDR3 DNA: TGTGCCAGCAGCTACGGGACTAACCAAGAGACCCAGTACTTC; CDR3 protein: CASSYGTNQETQYF
D gene: NA; V gene: TRBV18; clone size: NA; CDR3 length: 16; J gene: TRBJ1-1; CDR3 DNA: TGTGCCAGCTCACCAATCCCCGCCGTGAAGAACACTGAAGCTTTCTTT; CDR3 protein: CASSPIPAVKNTEAFF
D gene: NA; V gene: TRBV10-3; clone size: NA; CDR3 length: 13; J gene: TRBJ2-7; CDR3 DNA: TGTGCCATCGGTGCAGGTGGGATCTACGAGCAGTACTTC; CDR3 protein: CAIGAGGIYEQYF
D gene: TRBD1; V gene: TRBV15; clone size: NA; CDR3 length: 16; J gene: TRBJ2-1; CDR3 DNA: TGTGCCACCAGCAGAGAGACAGGGATCTCCTACAATGAGCAGTTCTTC; CDR3 protein: CATSRETGISYNEQFF
D gene: NA; V gene: TRBV5-1; clone size: NA; CDR3 length: 12; J gene: TRBJ2-7; CDR3 DNA: TGCGCCAGCAGCGCACAGGGTCACGAGCAGTACTTC; CDR3 protein: CASSAQGHEQYF
D gene: NA; V gene: TRBV2; clone size: once; CDR3 length: 15; J gene: TRBJ2-7; CDR3 DNA: TGTGCCAGCAGTGATTCCCAGGCGAATGAGTACGAGCAGTACTTC; CDR3 protein: CASSDSQANEYEQYF
D gene: NA; V gene: TRBV7-7; clone size: NA; CDR3 length: 15; J gene: TRBJ2-6; CDR3 DNA: TGTGCCAGCAGCAGCCGGGAAAGTCGGGCCAACGTCCTGACTTTC; CDR3 protein: CASSSRESRANVLTF
D gene: NA; V gene: TRBV6-1; clone size: NA; CDR3 length: 17; J gene: TRBJ2-7; CDR3 DNA: TGTGCCAGCAGTGAAAGCAGGAGTGGGTTAGCGGCACCCGAGCAGTACTTC; CDR3 protein: CASSESRSGLAAPEQYF
D gene: NA; V gene: TRBV29-1; clone size: NA; CDR3 length: 13; J gene: TRBJ1-3; CDR3 DNA: TGCAGCGCAAATGGGCACTCTGGAAACACCATATATTTT; CDR3 protein: CSANGHSGNTIYF
D gene: NA; V gene: TRBV7-7; clone size: few; CDR3 length: 15; J gene: TRBJ1-2; CDR3 DNA: TGTGCCAGCAGCCTTATATCGACAGTTAACTATGGCTACACCTTC; CDR3 protein: CASSLISTVNYGYTF
D gene: NA; V gene: TRBV29-1; clone size: NA; CDR3 length: 12; J gene: TRBJ1-2; CDR3 DNA: TGCAGCGTTGTATGGGGGGCGCATGGCTACACCTTC; CDR3 protein: CSVVWGAHGYTF
D gene: TRBD2; V gene: TRBV7-2; clone size: NA; CDR3 length: 15; J gene: TRBJ2-3; CDR3 DNA: TGTGCCAGCAGCCTGCTAGCGGGGGTCACAGATACGCAGTATTTT; CDR3 protein: CASSLLAGVTDTQYF
D gene: TRBD1; V gene: TRBV19; clone size: few; CDR3 length: 12; J gene: TRBJ1-2; CDR3 DNA: TGTGCCAGTAAGCGACAGGGTTATGGCTACACCTTC; CDR3 protein: CASKRQGYGYTF
D gene: TRBD1; V gene: TRBV6-1; clone size: NA; CDR3 length: 15; J gene: TRBJ1-6; CDR3 DNA: TGTGCCAGCAGTGAAGCATCGGACAGGCCTCTACCCCTCCACTTT; CDR3 protein: CASSEASDRPLPLHF
D gene: NA; V gene: TRBV27; clone size: NA; CDR3 length: 15; J gene: TRBJ1-2; CDR3 DNA: TGTGCCAGCGTAAGCCGAGGTGGGATTAACTATGGCTACACCTTC; CDR3 protein: CASVSRGGINYGYTF
D gene: NA; V gene: TRBV29-1; clone size: NA; CDR3 length: 10; J gene: TRBJ1-1; CDR3 DNA: TGCAGCGTTGTAGACGATGAAGCTTTCTTT; CDR3 protein: CSVVDDEAFF
D gene: NA; V gene: TRBV19; clone size: NA; CDR3 length: 14; J gene: TRBJ1-5; CDR3 DNA: TGTGCCAGTAGCCCAAGGTGGGTCAATCAGCCCCAGCATTTT; CDR3 protein: CASSPRWVNQPQHF
D gene: NA; V gene: TRBV15; clone size: NA; CDR3 length: 15; J gene: TRBJ2-7; CDR3 DNA: TGTGCCACCAGCAGAGGAGGGGTTGAGGCCTACGAGCAGTACTTC; CDR3 protein: CATSRGGVEAYEQYF
D gene: NA; V gene: TRBV7-2; clone size: NA; CDR3 length: 14; J gene: TRBJ2-4; CDR3 DNA: TGTGCCAGCAGCTTATGGGCGGGCGAAAACATTCAGTACTTC; CDR3 protein: CASSLWAGENIQYF